This T cell receptor (beta chain) stems from a study of Graves' ophthalmopathy and Graves' hyperthyroidism. A note on this clonotype: Antigen unknown.

Amplification of the TCR beta CDR3 regions used RNA transcripts (as template). The library came from an HTBI-primed first-round RT-PCR and a second-round multiplex PCR. TCRdb fed the multiplex PCR reads into MiXCR, producing one record per CDR3 protein. The sample gives around 1.1 million distinct CDR3 sequences, about 35% of which show up once; around 10% is in the top ten. V was trimmed by 4 bases and J by 7 bases, leaving 23 bases between them. CDR3 length equals 17 residues. Germline-derived CDR1 and CDR2 are MNHNY and SVGAGI (reference sequence). Whole-study findings and limits: Most expanded clonotypes from thyroid (those above 0.001 frequency) were also found in blood. Cross-validated, the 13-signature model showed 87.88%/81.08% sensitivity/specificity, and 80%/75% in the test set.

Patients in the hyperthyroidism group, adults aged 18 to 65, were newly diagnosed, under 2 months' duration. Orbital computed tomography, thyroid ultrasound, TRAb, serum thyroxine and clinical symptoms formed the basis of diagnosis. The sample comprised peripheral blood or thyroid tissue (not recorded which). The chain couples TRBV6-6 to TRBJ1-5; D gene uncertain. This TCR was recovered from an adult man with Graves' hyperthyroidism. The CDR3 loop reads CASSLSSRWRIRQPQHF. In DNA, the CDR3 is TGTGCCAGCAGTTTATCCTCCAGGTGGAGGATTCGGCAGCCCCAGCATTTT.